This TCR beta chain derives from a study of CD8 T cells in ankylosing spondylitis. The authors made TCR beta libraries by quantitative 5'-RACE with molecular barcodes. TCRdb used MiXCR to reprocess the 5' RACE reads, holding one entry per CDR3 protein. Of hundreds of thousands of distinct CDR3 sequences in the sample, 25% to 30% are singletons; the top ten hold about 0.92%. The germline V gene encodes CDR1 SQVTM and CDR2 ANQGSEA. The V segment lost 7 bases and the J segment 0 bases; nucleotides outside the gene matches: 7. This CDR3 is 15 amino acids long. General study findings and limits: In reactive arthritis synovial fluid and blood, some motif variants had been reported before. A motif in TCR beta, a set of about 8 highly homologous variants, appeared characteristic of ankylosing spondylitis blood. Significant enrichment of disease-linked clones was reportedly seen in matched ankylosing spondylitis synovial fluid.

This clonotype was found many times. The antigen is not known. The gene calls are TRBV29-1 and TRBJ2-3; 10 nucleotides align to TRBD1. Sample: blood, either unsorted or a sorted T cell fraction (not recorded which). The sequence was obtained from a male donor with ankylosing spondylitis. This CDR3 is CSAAGQGYSTDTQYF. DNA for the CDR3: TGCAGCGCGGCGGGACAGGGGTATAGCACAGATACGCAGTATTTT.